These 9 T cell receptor beta chains came from one sample sequenced in a study of STAT5B mutations in CD4+ large granular lymphocyte leukemia. Method: immunoSEQ multiplex PCR; TCRdb's copy keeps in-frame clones and lacks some. There are over 20,000 clones in the sample; approximately 81% occur only once, and 0.25% to 0.35% lies in the top ten. What was sequenced was CD4+ T cells from blood buffy coats. The receptors derive from a human donor in good health.

V and J are TRBV4-2 and TRBJ1-2, with 7 bases lining up with TRBD1. The trim removed 4 bases at V and 0 bases at J, leaving 11 bases unmatched. This CDR3 is built from 17 residues. The germline gives CDR1 LGHNA, CDR2 YNFKEQ. CDR3 nucleotides: TGTGCCAGCAGCCTAAAGAAGACAGGGCTCACTAACTATGGCTACACCTTC. This encodes CASSLKKTGLTNYGYTF.

The count of this clone is one. J is TRBJ2-7 and V is TRBV11-2, with TRBD2 matching 11 bases. The V gene end was trimmed by 6 bases and the J gene end by 4 bases; junction bases not matched to a gene: 8. Germline V gene data show CDR1 as SGHAT and CDR2 as FQNNGV. The CDR3 totals 15 residues. CDR3 sequence (DNA): TGTGCCAGCAGTAGTAGGACTAGCGGGTGGTACGAGCAGTACTTC. Translating it yields CASSSRTSGWYEQYF.

The chain carries TRBV27 and TRBJ1-5; D is unresolved. V lost 3 bases, J lost 5 bases, and 5 bases lay in between. Per germline, CDR1 MNHEY and CDR2 SMNVEV (reference sequence). CDR3 length: 12 amino acids. The CDR3 DNA reads TGTGCCAGCAGTTTTTTAGATCAGCCCCAGCATTTT. It codes for CASSFLDQPQHF.

For this clone: Different DNA sequences within this sample yield the same CDR3. The V call is TRBV5-6, the J call TRBJ2-7, with D maybe TRBD1 (5 bases). Germline values: CDR1 SGHDT, CDR2 YYEEEE. The CDR3 has 13 residues. V was shortened by 0 bases and J by 4 bases, with 8 bases between the two germline ends. The DNA of the CDR3 is TGTGCCAGCAGCTTGGCCCAGGGTTACGAGCAGTACGTC. It translates to CASSLAQGYEQYV.

The V call is TRBV6-6, the J call TRBJ2-3, with D perhaps matching TRBD1 (5 bases). Germline assignment: CDR1 MNHNY and CDR2 SVGAGI (reference sequence). V was cut by 2 bases and J by 4 bases, with 16 bases left in between. The CDR3 has 16 amino acids. Here the CDR3 DNA reads TGTGCCAGCAGTTACGGCCAGGGAAGGGCCGCAGATACGCAGTATTTT. Translation gives CASSYGQGRAADTQYF.

DNA for the CDR3: TGTGCCAGCAGCTTGGAGGGACAGCCCAACACTGAAGCTTTCTTT. This gives the protein CASSLEGQPNTEAFF. The V call is TRBV5-4, the J call TRBJ1-1; 7 bases line up with TRBD1. The CDR3 contains 15 residues. V lost 0 bases to trimming and J lost 2 bases; unmatched junction nucleotides: 4. From germline, CDR1 is SGHNT and CDR2 YYREEE (reference sequence). The variable domain in full, with the rest retrieved from reference TRBV5-4 and TRBJ1-1, is ETGVTQSPTHLIKTRGQQVTLRCSSQSGHNTVSWYQQALGQGPQFIFQYYREEENGRGNFPPRFSGLQFPNYSSELNVNALELDDSALYLCASSLEGQPNTEAFFGQGTRLTVV.

In its sample, this clone was seen once. V is TRBV6-4 and J is TRBJ1-1, with 9 bases matching TRBD1. Germline V lookup: CDR1 MRHNA, CDR2 SNTAGT. V was pared by 0 bases and J by 7 bases, with 3 bases of the junction left unmatched. The CDR3 runs to 14 residues. CDR3 coding DNA: TGTGCCAGCAGTGACTCCGACAGGGGGAATGAAGCTTTCTTT. This encodes CASSDSDRGNEAFF.

This chain links TRBV7-7 with TRBJ2-2; D is undetermined. This CDR3 has 12 amino acids. Per germline, CDR1 SSHAT and CDR2 FNYEAQ (reference sequence). Trimming cost V 5 bases and J 5 bases, with 6 bases left between them. CDR3 sequence: CASSPLTGELFF. CDR3 bases: TGTGCCAGCAGCCCCTTAACCGGGGAGCTGTTTTTT.

The rearrangement links TRBV7-2 to TRBJ1-5; D not resolved. Germline-derived CDR1 and CDR2 are SGHTA and FQGNSA. Trimming pared 0 bases from V and 4 bases from J, leaving 4 bases between. The CDR3 runs to 13 residues. This CDR3 is CASSLALNQPQHF. The CDR3 nucleotides read TGTGCCAGCAGCTTAGCCCTAAATCAGCCCCAGCATTTT.